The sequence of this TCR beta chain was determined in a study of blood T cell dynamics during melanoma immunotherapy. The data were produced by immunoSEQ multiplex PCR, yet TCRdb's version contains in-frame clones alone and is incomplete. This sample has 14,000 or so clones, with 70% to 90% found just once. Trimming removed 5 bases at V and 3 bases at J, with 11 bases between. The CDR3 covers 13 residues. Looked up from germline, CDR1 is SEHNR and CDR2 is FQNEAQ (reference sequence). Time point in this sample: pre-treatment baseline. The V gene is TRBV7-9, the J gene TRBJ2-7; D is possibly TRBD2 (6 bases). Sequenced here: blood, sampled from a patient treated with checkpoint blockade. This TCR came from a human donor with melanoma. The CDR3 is CASSPEGGYEQYV. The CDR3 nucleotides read TGTGCCAGCAGCCCAGAGGGAGGCTACGAGCAGTACGTC.